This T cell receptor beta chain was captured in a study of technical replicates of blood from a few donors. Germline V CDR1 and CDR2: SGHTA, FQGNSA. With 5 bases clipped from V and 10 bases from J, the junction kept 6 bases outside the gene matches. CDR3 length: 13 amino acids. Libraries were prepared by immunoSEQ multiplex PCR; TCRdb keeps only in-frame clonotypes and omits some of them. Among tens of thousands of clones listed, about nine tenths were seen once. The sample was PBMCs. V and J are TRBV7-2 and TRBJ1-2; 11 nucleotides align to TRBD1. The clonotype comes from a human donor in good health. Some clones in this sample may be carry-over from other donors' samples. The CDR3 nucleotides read TGTGCCAGCAGCATCGGGACAGGGGGTCCCTACACCTTC. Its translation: CASSIGTGGPYTF.